This T cell receptor beta chain was profiled in a study of cytomegalovirus exposure and HLA in healthy donors. The PCR made use of 60 Vbeta and 13 Jbeta primers. Some clones are missing from TCRdb's copy, which holds only in-frame ones; the method was immunoSEQ multiplex PCR. This sample carries about 180,000 clones, about 73% of them seen once, and the ten largest clones take around 14%. In its sample, this clone was seen a few times. The antigen remains unidentified. Study results and caveats: By HLA locus, TCR association rates varied in a later analysis, with DRB1 showing the most and HLA-C the fewest. Reports described diagnosis of cytomegalovirus status by the classifier as highly specific and sensitive.

The CDR3 totals 12 residues. CDR1 SGHRS and CDR2 YFSETQ come from the germline V gene. Deletions cut 0 bases from V and 8 bases from J, with 8 bases between. The V and J genes are TRBV5-1 and TRBJ1-1; tentatively, D is TRBD1 (5 bases). Sequenced sample: PBMCs. This clonotype was obtained from a woman in her forties or fifties in good health and CMV-seropositive. DNA of the CDR3: TGCGCCAGCAGCTTGGAGGCAGGGGAAGCTTTCTTT. As protein: CASSLEAGEAFF.